The clone carrying this T cell receptor (beta chain) has more than one count but fewer than ten. The CDR3 consists of 16 residues. The junction had 9 bases not matched to a gene; V was cut back by 5 bases and J by 0 bases. The germline gives CDR1 SGHVS, CDR2 FQNEAQ. TCRdb fed the RT-PCR reads into MiXCR, producing one record per CDR3 protein. The sample has roughly 40,000 distinct CDR3 sequences; about 30% are singletons. This sample was taken from a study of patients and donors after allogeneic stem cell transplantation. V usage is TRBV7-8 and J usage is TRBJ1-2; 7 bases fit TRBD1. The receptor was isolated from a human donor who was either an allogeneic HSCT recipient or a stem cell or donor lymphocyte infusion donor (not recorded which). It is not recorded whose cells these are; they may come from a transplant donor. The sequencing input was blood, either unsorted or a sorted T cell fraction (not recorded which). In DNA form, the CDR3 reads TGTGCCAGCAGCCCACCAGACAGGGCGGCTAACTATGGCTACACCTTC. Its protein is CASSPPDRAANYGYTF. Full variable domain (remainder filled in from reference TRBV7-8 and TRBJ1-2): GAGVSQSPRYKVAKRGQDVALRCDPISGHVSLFWYQQALGQGPEFLTYFQNEAQLDKSGLPSDRFFAERPEGSVSTLKIQRTQQEDSAVYLCASSPPDRAANYGYTFGSGTRLTVV.